This TCR beta chain was recovered during a study of blood T cells in healthy people across ages. Remarks on this clonotype: Its specificity is unknown. A clone one base away is much larger, so this may be a read error.

Findings and caveats of the study: Shifts in expanded clonotypes may have been confounded by donor CMV status, which was unknown.

It was with a sample-barcoded 5' primer and a J-beta primer mix that a second PCR of about 7 to 12 cycles was run. A tag from a template-switch adaptor with 12 random nucleotides marked each cDNA molecule. TCRdb itself ran the 5' RACE reads through MiXCR, one entry per CDR3 protein. The sample consists of under 850,000 distinct CDR3 sequences, 36% of them appearing once. This clonotype originated in a man in his late teens or twenties in good health. The material sequenced was blood.

CDR3 in amino acids: CASSRNIGGGPTDTQYF. DNA for the CDR3: TGTGCCAGCAGCCGAAACATTGGGGGAGGCCCCACAGATACGCAGTATTTT. The chain combines TRBV5-5 with TRBJ2-3; tentatively, D is TRBD2 (6 bases). CDR3 size: 17 residues. Trimming shortened V by 4 bases and J by 2 bases, and 20 bases separated the two germline ends. From germline, CDR1 is SGHKS and CDR2 YYEKEE (reference sequence).